The following is a T cell receptor (beta chain) sequence with its context. Profiling relied on immunoSEQ multiplex PCR, and the TCRdb table lists in-frame clones only, not all of them. This table has about 91,000 clones, approximately 80% appearing once. The sample comes from a study of blood T cell repertoires in COVID-19. Across the whole study: The United States, Italy and Spain supplied acute and convalescent COVID-19 samples. In each case, the material was cDNA or gDNA derived from T cells, B-cell-depleted T cells, or PBMCs.

The V segment lost 0 bases and the J segment 8 bases; nucleotides outside the gene matches: 11. Germline CDR1 MNHEY, CDR2 SVGAGI. This CDR3 has 16 amino acids. The clonotype originates from an elderly woman with acute or convalescent COVID-19. The chain has TRBV6-5 and TRBJ2-3; TRBD2 matches at 7 bases. The sequencing input was peripheral blood. In DNA form, the CDR3 reads TGTGCCAGCAGTTACTCGCCTAGCGGAGTCATGGGTACGCAGTATTTT. Translation: CASSYSPSGVMGTQYF.